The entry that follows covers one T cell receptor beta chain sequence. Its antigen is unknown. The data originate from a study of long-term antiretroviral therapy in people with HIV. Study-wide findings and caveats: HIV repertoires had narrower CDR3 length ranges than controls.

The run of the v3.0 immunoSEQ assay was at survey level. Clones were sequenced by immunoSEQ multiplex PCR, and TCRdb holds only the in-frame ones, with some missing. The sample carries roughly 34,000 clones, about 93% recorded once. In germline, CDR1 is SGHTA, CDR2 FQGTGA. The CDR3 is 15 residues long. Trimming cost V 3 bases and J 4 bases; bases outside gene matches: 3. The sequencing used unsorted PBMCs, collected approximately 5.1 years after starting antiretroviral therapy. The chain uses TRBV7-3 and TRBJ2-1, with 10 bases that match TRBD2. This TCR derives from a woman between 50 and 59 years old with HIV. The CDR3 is CASSFLAGVYNEQFF. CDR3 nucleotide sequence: TGTGCCAGCAGCTTCCTAGCGGGGGTGTACAATGAGCAGTTCTTC.